One T cell receptor beta chain is described in this entry. TCRdb's copy holds only in-frame clones and misses some; the assay was immunoSEQ multiplex PCR. This repertoire shows 15,000 to 20,000 clones, almost 90% found once; its top ten account for roughly 5.5%. The data were taken from a study of T cell repertoires in ileal Crohn's disease. The wider study: Every patient was operated on for stricturing (about 60%) or penetrating (39%) complications.

This sequence originates from an adult with Crohn's disease. The specimen sequenced was ileal tissue.

CDR3 DNA: TGTGCCTCGGAGACAGGGTTGAACACTGAAGCTTTCTTT. This gives the protein CASETGLNTEAFF. The chain employs TRBV6-6 and TRBJ1-1, with 7 bases matching TRBD1. This CDR3 spans 13 amino acids. The germline V gene encodes CDR1 MNHNY and CDR2 SVGAGI (reference sequence). V shed 11 bases, J shed 0 bases, and the junction held 6 bases outside the gene matches.